Each of the 13 T cell receptor beta chains below was sequenced from the same sample in a study of response to subunit inactivated influenza vaccine. One entry per CDR3 protein results from TCRdb running MiXCR on the RT-PCR reads. In the table there are just under 250,000 distinct CDR3 sequences, 9.5% to 15% of which are singletons. Sequencing used non-naive T cells sorted from PBMCs, obtained around 14 days before vaccination. All receptors derive from a man aged 50-60 years who received an inactivated influenza vaccine.

A word on this clonotype: A much larger clone differs by one base, so this may be a read error. The rearrangement links TRBV28 to TRBJ2-5; 10 nucleotides match TRBD1. Germline assignment: CDR1 MDHEN and CDR2 SYDVKM. CDR3 length: 13 amino acids. For the CDR3, the DNA is TGTGCCAGCAGTTTCGGGACAGGGGAGACCCAGTGCTTC. This sequence encodes CASSFGTGETQCF.

This clonotype was seen a few times. The chain recombines TRBV12-3 or TRBV12-4 with TRBJ1-2; D call uncertain. Trimming left V 2 bases short and J 0 bases short, with 7 bases between. The CDR3 spans 14 residues. As DNA, the CDR3 is TGTGCCAGCAGTTTACTTTTGTCTAACTATGGCTACACCTTC. This gives the protein CASSLLLSNYGYTF.

The chain uses TRBV12-3 or TRBV12-4 and TRBJ2-3, with D maybe TRBD1 (6 bases). Trimming took 8 bases from V and 5 from J, leaving 17 bases between them. The CDR3 is 14 residues long. The DNA of the CDR3 is TGTGCCAGCGGACACAGGGCTGTGGTAGATACGCAGTATTTT. Translating it yields CASGHRAVVDTQYF.

The table lists this clonotype with many counts. The V gene is TRBV20-1, the J gene TRBJ2-1; weak D call: TRBD2 (5 bases). V lost 6 bases and J lost 6, with 9 bases in between. Germline CDR1 reads DFQATT; CDR2 reads SNEGSKA (reference sequence). The CDR3 spans 11 residues. For the CDR3, the DNA is TGCAGTGCGGTAGGGAGCAATGAGCAGTTCTTC. It yields the protein CSAVGSNEQFF.

V and J are TRBV12-3 or TRBV12-4 and TRBJ2-2; D might be TRBD1 (5 bases). V was cut by 6 bases and J by 7 bases, with 12 bases left in between. The CDR3 is 13 residues long. The chain's CDR3 is CASSQQVRGELFF. CDR3 coding DNA: TGTGCCAGCAGCCAACAGGTCCGCGGGGAGCTGTTTTTT.

In its sample, this clonotype was seen many times. In nucleotides, the CDR3 is TGCGCCGGGCGACCGGGACAGGCCATCGGGGAGCTGTTTTTT. It encodes CAGRPGQAIGELFF. The V and J genes are TRBV5-1 and TRBJ2-2, with 8 bases that match TRBD1. Per germline, CDR1 SGHRS and CDR2 YFSETQ. Unmatched junction bases numbered 12, after V lost 10 bases and J lost 7 bases. The CDR3 extends over 14 amino acids.

There are a few counts of this clonotype. The chain joins TRBV27 to TRBJ2-1; D perhaps matches TRBD1 (8 bases). The V gene's germline CDR1 is MNHEY and CDR2 SMNVEV (reference sequence). The CDR3 is made up of 21 amino acids. V was shortened by 8 bases and J by 3 bases, with 35 bases between the two germline ends. CDR3 nucleotides: TGTGCCAGCGGGGAGGGAGGACAGGGAGATTTGTTCGCCTTTCGCTACAATGAGCAGTTCTTC. Translated, it gives CASGEGGQGDLFAFRYNEQFF.

This clonotype was detected only a few times. The chain carries TRBV5-1 and TRBJ2-2, with D possibly being TRBD1 (6 bases). The germline CDR1 and CDR2 sequences are SGHRS and YFSETQ. V was pared by 4 bases and J by 4 bases, with 11 bases between. This CDR3 is 14 amino acids long. The CDR3 DNA reads as TGCGCCAGCAGCGACGGACAGCCCACCGGGGAGCTGTTTTTT. This encodes CASSDGQPTGELFF. Full variable domain (rest looked up from reference TRBV5-1 and TRBJ2-2): KAGVTQTPRYLIKTRGQQVTLSCSPISGHRSVSWYQQTPGQGLQFLFEYFSETQRNKGNFPGRFSGRQFSNSRSEMNVSTLELGDSALYLCASSDGQPTGELFFGEGSRLTVL.

As regards this clonotype: A much larger clone differs by one base, so this may be a read error. This rearrangement joins TRBV19 to TRBJ2-1, with TRBD2 identical over 9 bases. The CDR3 is made up of 14 amino acids. Germline V CDR1 and CDR2: LNHDA, SQIVND (reference sequence). J lost 9 bases, V lost 5 bases, and 8 bases had no gene match. The CDR3 sequence is CASSDRLAVSEQFF. The CDR3 bases are TGTGCCAGTAGTGATCGACTAGCGGTGTCTGAGCAGTTCTTC.

The sample holds a few counts of this clonotype. The genes are TRBV4-1 and TRBJ2-1, with 7 bases that match TRBD1. Per the germline V gene, CDR1 is MGHRA and CDR2 is YSYEKL. J was trimmed by 0 bases and V by 2 bases; bases with no gene match: 4. The CDR3 consists of 16 residues. The CDR3 DNA reads TGCGCCAGCAGCCAACCACAGGGGAGCTCCTACAATGAGCAGTTCTTC. Its translation: CASSQPQGSSYNEQFF.

This clonotype turned up a few times. The J gene is TRBJ1-3, the V gene TRBV7-9; tentative D call: TRBD1 (5 bases). CDR3 length: 14 residues. V lost 10 bases, J lost 7 bases, and 20 bases lay in between. From germline, CDR1 is SEHNR and CDR2 FQNEAQ (reference sequence). Here the CDR3 DNA reads TGTGCCACGTCTTACAGGCCCTCGGGGAACACCATATATTTT. It specifies CATSYRPSGNTIYF.

The chain recombines TRBV5-1 with TRBJ2-3; 12 bases agree with TRBD1. This CDR3 contains 16 residues. J lost 2 bases, V lost 4 bases, and 5 bases had no gene match. Germline-derived CDR1 and CDR2 are SGHRS and YFSETQ. The CDR3 DNA follows: TGCGCCAGCAGCGTGGGACAGGGGGCACTCACAGATACGCAGTATTTT. It encodes CASSVGQGALTDTQYF.

The chain joins TRBV9 to TRBJ2-5; 7 bases are a match to TRBD2. The germline V gene has CDR1 SGDLS and CDR2 YYNGEE. The length of the CDR3 is 19 residues. V was clipped by 0 bases and J by 4 bases; unmatched bases: 18. The CDR3 nucleotides read TGTGCCAGCAGCGTAGACTTCTCAGCGGCTAGCGGAATCCCAGAGACCCAGTACTTC. Encoded protein: CASSVDFSAASGIPETQYF.